This T cell receptor (beta chain) stems from a study of cytomegalovirus exposure and HLA in healthy donors. The study, taken as a whole, reports: TCR association rates varied by HLA locus in a later analysis, with DRB1 highest and HLA-C lowest. Researchers reported in a later analysis that a missense DCLRE1C variant was tied to TCR beta V- and J-gene trimming.

The CDR3 runs 16 residues. V shed 4 bases, J shed 4 bases, and the junction held 9 bases outside the gene matches. In germline, CDR1 is LNHDA, CDR2 SQIVND (reference sequence). Vbeta (60) and Jbeta (13) primers were used in the PCR. Produced via immunoSEQ multiplex PCR; TCRdb's table is partial and in-frame only. Of around 140,000 clones in the sample, 78% were seen once. As to this clone: As yet, its antigen is unknown.

Sequencing was done on a sample of PBMCs. The sequence was collected from a woman aged 18-29 years in good health and CMV-seronegative. The rearrangement joins TRBV19 to TRBJ1-5, with TRBD1 matching 8 bases. CDR3 DNA: TGTGCCAGTAGTACCCTGATCAACAGGGGGAATCAGCCCCAGCATTTT. It translates to CASSTLINRGNQPQHF.